A single sample is the source of the 12 T cell receptor beta chains below, sequenced in a study of blood T cell repertoires in COVID-19. TCRdb's copy holds only in-frame clones and misses some; the assay was immunoSEQ multiplex PCR. This sample yields 250,000 to 300,000 clones, of which 75% to 90% are seen a single time; 8% to 13% belongs to the top ten. The sample was peripheral blood. The receptors originated from a woman in her sixties or seventies with acute or convalescent COVID-19.

The rearrangement links TRBV28 to TRBJ2-1; 11 nucleotides line up with TRBD2. The CDR3 is made up of 16 amino acids. The V segment lost 3 bases and the J segment 9 bases; nucleotides outside the gene matches: 10. Germline lookup yields CDR1 MDHEN and CDR2 SYDVKM. CDR3 bases: TGTGCCAGCAGTTTCCGTAGCGGGGGGGCTTATCTTGAGCAGTTCTTC. Protein sequence: CASSFRSGGAYLEQFF.

The DNA of the CDR3 is TGTGCCAGCAGTCTGAGGCAGGGGGAAAAACTGTTTTTT. Translating it yields CASSLRQGEKLFF. The chain combines TRBV6-5 with TRBJ1-4, with a possible D match to TRBD1 (6 bases). CDR3 size: 13 residues. CDR1 and CDR2 from the germline V gene are MNHEY and SVGAGI. The ends were cut back, 5 bases at V and 8 bases at J, with 12 bases in the middle.

The rearrangement uses TRBV7-9 and TRBJ1-2, with 8 nucleotides matching TRBD1. The V gene end was trimmed by 3 bases and the J gene end by 3 bases; junction bases not matched to a gene: 3. Germline-derived CDR1 and CDR2 are SEHNR and FQNEAQ (reference sequence). The CDR3 sequence is 14 residues long. The CDR3 sequence is CASSLLQGDYGYTF. DNA of the CDR3: TGTGCCAGCAGCTTGTTACAGGGGGACTATGGCTACACCTTC. The whole variable domain, remainder taken from reference TRBV7-9 and TRBJ1-2, is DTGVSQNPRHKITKRGQNVTFRCDPISEHNRLYWYRQTLGQGPEFLTYFQNEAQLEKSRLLSDRFSAERPKGSFSTLEIQRTEQGDSAMYLCASSLLQGDYGYTFGSGTRLTVV.

This clone turned up a few times. This chain joins TRBV5-1 and TRBJ1-2; no firm D call. The CDR3 spans 15 residues. Per the germline V gene, CDR1 is SGHRS and CDR2 is YFSETQ. The V end lost 2 bases, the J end lost 10 bases, and 21 bases lay between the germline ends. The CDR3 protein is CASSFAAPILESYTF. The CDR3 coding sequence is TGCGCCAGCAGCTTCGCCGCGCCGATTTTAGAGTCCTACACCTTC.

With regard to this clone: Other DNA sequences within the sample encode an identical CDR3. The chain couples TRBV7-9 to TRBJ1-2; D may be TRBD1 (6 bases). The CDR3 is made up of 12 amino acids. The V gene's germline CDR1 is SEHNR and CDR2 FQNEAQ (reference sequence). The ends were cut back, 7 bases at V and 3 bases at J, with 9 bases in the middle. The CDR3: CASTNRDYGYTF. The CDR3 nucleotides are TGTGCCAGCACCAACAGGGACTATGGCTACACCTTC.

V usage is TRBV6-5 and J usage is TRBJ1-6; 9 nucleotides line up with TRBD1. With V trimmed by 6 bases and J by 8 bases, 2 bases remained unmatched. The CDR3 consists of 13 residues. Per germline, CDR1 MNHEY and CDR2 SVGAGI. The CDR3 DNA is TGTGCCAGCAGCAGGGACAGGGATTCACCCCTCCACTTT. Its protein is CASSRDRDSPLHF.

This chain joins TRBV5-6 and TRBJ1-1; 8 nucleotides align to TRBD1. The germline V gene encodes CDR1 SGHDT and CDR2 YYEEEE. Trimming cost V 1 base and J 11 bases; bases outside gene matches: 10. This CDR3 has 14 amino acids. DNA for the CDR3: TGTGCCAGCAGCTTGAATTATGGGACAGGAGGGGCTTTCTTT. Its protein is CASSLNYGTGGAFF.

This clone was observed a handful of times. The DNA of the CDR3 is TGTGCCAGCAGCTTAGGTGGGGGGACCTACTATGGCTACACCTTC. Translated: CASSLGGGTYYGYTF. This chain uses TRBV7-9 with TRBJ1-2; D might be TRBD1 (5 bases). Germline CDR1 SEHNR, CDR2 FQNEAQ (reference sequence). Deletions cut 1 base from V and 3 bases from J, with 12 bases between. The CDR3 is 15 residues long.

CDR3 nucleotides: TGTGCCAGCAGTTCGGCACTAGCGGGGGGGTACGAGACCCAGTACTTC. Protein: CASSSALAGGYETQYF. This chain connects TRBV6-5 to TRBJ2-5; 13 bases match TRBD2. The CDR3 length is 16 residues. The V gene's germline CDR1 is MNHEY and CDR2 SVGAGI. The ends lost 4 bases at V and 5 bases at J; junction bases unmatched: 7.

The rearrangement joins TRBV27 to TRBJ1-5; no reliable D call. V was cut by 2 bases and J by 5 bases, with 7 bases left in between. CDR3 length: 13 residues. CDR1 and CDR2 (germline): MNHEY, SMNVEV (reference sequence). The CDR3 DNA reads as TGTGCCAGCAGTTTAATGTCGTATCAGCCCCAGCATTTT. Residues: CASSLMSYQPQHF.

J is TRBJ2-7 and V is TRBV5-8, with D maybe TRBD2 (6 bases). V shed 4 bases and J shed 2 bases, with 7 bases lying between them. The CDR3 contains 12 residues. Germline V lookup: CDR1 SGHTS, CDR2 YDEGEE. The CDR3: CASSGGTYEQYF. The CDR3, as DNA: TGTGCCAGCAGCGGGGGGACCTACGAGCAGTACTTC.

This clone has only one observation. V is TRBV10-3 and J is TRBJ2-7; 9 bases fit TRBD1. This CDR3 is built from 15 residues. The V segment lost 3 bases and the J segment 3 bases; nucleotides outside the gene matches: 6. Germline V gene data show CDR1 as ENHRY and CDR2 as SYGVKD. The DNA for the CDR3 is TGTGCCATCAGTGACCCGACAGGGGGGAACTACGAGCAGTACTTC. Protein sequence: CAISDPTGGNYEQYF.